Sequencing of this T cell receptor beta chain was carried out in a study of blood T cell repertoires in COVID-19. About the research overall: T cells, B-cell-depleted T cells, or PBMCs provided the cDNA or gDNA that served as material.

Profiling relied on immunoSEQ multiplex PCR, and the TCRdb table lists in-frame clones only, not all of them. This table has 400,000 to 450,000 clones, 70% to 90% appearing once. The CDR3 consists of 12 residues. The V gene lost 4 bases and the J gene lost 8 bases, with 8 bases spanning the gap. Germline CDR1 is LNHDA and CDR2 is SQIVND (reference sequence). The chain employs TRBV19 and TRBJ1-4; D is ambiguous. The sequence was obtained from a woman under 40 with active or convalescent COVID-19. Sequencing used peripheral blood. The CDR3 DNA follows: TGTGCCAGTAGTACTTTTCCGGAAAAACTGTTTTTT. Translated, it gives CASSTFPEKLFF.